This T cell receptor (beta chain) was sequenced in a study of shared clonotypes between healthy human individuals. CDR1 SGHNT and CDR2 YYREEE come from the germline V gene (reference sequence). The CDR3 loop spans 14 amino acids. Deletions cut 0 bases from V and 3 bases from J, with 9 bases between. This table comes from immunoSEQ multiplex PCR, and its TCRdb copy is limited to in-frame clones, with some not included. The data hold a few million clones, with around 90% observed a single time. The chain carries TRBV5-4 and TRBJ1-2; possible D gene TRBD1, 6 bases. The specimen sequenced was naive CD4+ T cells sorted from blood. Specified subset: CD45RA+ positively selected. The TCR comes from a man between 18 and 29 years old in good health. Here the CDR3 DNA reads TGTGCCAGCAGCTTGGCAGGGGCGGACTATGGCTACACCTTC. This codes for CASSLAGADYGYTF.